This T cell receptor beta chain was observed in a study of shared clonotypes between healthy human individuals. Regarding this clone: No antigen is known for it.

Method: immunoSEQ multiplex PCR; TCRdb's copy keeps in-frame clones and lacks some. The data show around 510,000 clones, around 95% seen once. Broader study findings: Some clonotypes were shared by all four sorted-subset donors, while others were not shared. The non-shared ones had lower generation probabilities than the shared ones.

There are 15 residues in the CDR3. V was cut by 0 bases and J by 1 base, with 7 bases left in between. The germline V gene encodes CDR1 MNHEY and CDR2 SVGAGI. This receptor was identified in a woman younger than 45 in good health. V usage is TRBV6-5 and J usage is TRBJ1-5; D ambiguous. Material for sequencing was naive CD4+ T cells sorted from blood. Subset reported: CD45RA+ positively selected. For the CDR3, the DNA is TGTGCCAGCAGTTACTCGTGGGTCAGCAATCAGCCCCAGCATTTT. Translated, it gives CASSYSWVSNQPQHF.